This passage covers 18 T cell receptor beta chains from one sample sequenced in a study of shared clonotypes between healthy human individuals. Assay used: immunoSEQ multiplex PCR; TCRdb lists only in-frame clones, some missing. The sample includes over 400,000 clones, 60% to 80% of them seen just once. Sequencing used PBMCs. These receptors originate from a woman aged 40 to 55 in good health. Some clones in this sample may be carry-over from other donors' samples.

V and J are TRBV19 and TRBJ2-5, with D uncertain. This CDR3 is built from 13 residues. V shed 4 bases and J shed 2 bases, with 8 bases lying between them. Germline V gene lookup returns CDR1 LNHDA and CDR2 SQIVND (reference sequence). In DNA form, the CDR3 reads TGTGCCAGTAGTACGTCGGCACAAGAGACCCAGTACTTC. Protein: CASSTSAQETQYF. The variable domain in full, with the rest retrieved from reference TRBV19 and TRBJ2-5, is DGGITQSPKYLFRKEGQNVTLSCEQNLNHDAMYWYRQDPGQGLRLIYYSQIVNDFQKGDIAEGYSVSREKKESFPLTVTSAQKNPTAFYLCASSTSAQETQYFGPGTRLLVL.

The chain uses TRBV15 and TRBJ2-5; D might be TRBD1 (6 bases). The CDR3 totals 15 residues. Trimming stripped 1 base from V and 2 bases from J, with 11 bases between. Germline assignment: CDR1 LNHNV and CDR2 YYDKDF (reference sequence). Written as DNA, the CDR3 is TGTGCCACCAGCAGAGGTCAAGACAGGCAAGAGACCCAGTACTTC. Translation gives CATSRGQDRQETQYF.

Here the CDR3 DNA reads TGTGCCAGCAGCCAAGACCGGGCATATAGCAATCAGCCCCAGCATTTT. Its protein product is CASSQDRAYSNQPQHF. V and J are TRBV2 and TRBJ1-5; D is undetermined. The germline gives CDR1 SNHLY, CDR2 FYNNEI. V lost 6 bases and J lost 0, with 15 bases in between. The CDR3 has 16 amino acids.

The chain uses TRBV6-5 and TRBJ1-3; D perhaps matches TRBD1 (5 bases). The CDR3 runs 15 residues. Germline V gene data show CDR1 as MNHEY and CDR2 as SVGAGI. The V and J ends lost 7 bases and 2 bases respectively, with 15 bases between them. CDR3 amino acids: CASKEAGGPGNTIYF. The CDR3 bases are TGTGCCAGCAAGGAGGCTGGGGGACCTGGAAACACCATATATTTT.

The genes are TRBV7-3 and TRBJ2-7, with 10 bases lining up with TRBD2. The CDR3 extends over 15 amino acids. Unmatched junction bases numbered 5, after V lost 0 bases and J lost 6 bases. Per the germline V gene, CDR1 is SGHTA and CDR2 is FQGTGA. The CDR3 sequence is CASSLTLAGGCEQYF. CDR3 bases: TGTGCCAGCAGCTTAACATTAGCGGGAGGCTGCGAGCAGTACTTC.

The chain recombines TRBV6-6 with TRBJ2-1; 9 positions agree with TRBD1. The germline gives CDR1 MNHNY, CDR2 SVGAGI (reference sequence). V shed 5 bases and J 14 bases; nucleotides not matched to a gene: 7. The CDR3 covers 12 residues. The CDR3 here is CASSGDGTGKFF. The CDR3 DNA sequence: TGTGCCAGCAGTGGGGATGGGACAGGGAAGTTCTTC.

The gene calls are TRBV30 and TRBJ2-7; maybe TRBD2 (5 bases). Per germline, CDR1 GTSNPN and CDR2 SVGIG (reference sequence). Trimming cost V 0 bases and J 6 bases, with 15 bases left between them. This CDR3 comprises 14 residues. The CDR3 is CAWSVRTSSGEQYF. CDR3 nucleotides: TGTGCCTGGAGTGTACGAACTAGTAGTGGCGAGCAGTACTTC.

This CDR3 reads CASSHRSGYEAFF. The CDR3, as DNA: TGTGCCAGCAGTCATCGGTCAGGATATGAAGCTTTCTTT. The chain recombines TRBV7-8 with TRBJ1-1; D ambiguous. Germline V gene data show CDR1 as SGHVS and CDR2 as FQNEAQ. Trimming shortened V by 6 bases and J by 7 bases, and 15 bases separated the two germline ends. The length of the CDR3 is 13 residues.

The chain couples TRBV4-1 to TRBJ2-2; 9 positions match TRBD2. The CDR3 totals 18 residues. Germline loops: CDR1 MGHRA, CDR2 YSYEKL. V gave up 2 bases and J gave up 6 bases; unmatched junction bases: 13. CDR3 sequence reads: CASSQPKRGAVVPGELFF. In DNA form, the CDR3 reads TGCGCCAGCAGCCAACCAAAGCGGGGGGCCGTCGTCCCCGGGGAGCTGTTTTTT.

J is TRBJ2-3 and V is TRBV5-5; TRBD2 might be the D (6 bases). The germline V gene encodes CDR1 SGHKS and CDR2 YYEKEE (reference sequence). The CDR3 loop spans 16 amino acids. Trimming took off 0 bases at V and 0 bases at J, with 11 bases between the two ends. The CDR3 loop reads CASSLGLALSTDTQYF. The CDR3 nucleotides read TGTGCCAGCAGCTTGGGGCTAGCGCTTAGCACAGATACGCAGTATTTT.

The chain combines TRBV11-2 with TRBJ1-1; D is undetermined. The ends were cut back, 3 bases at V and 10 bases at J, with 18 bases in the middle. The CDR3 is made up of 14 amino acids. Germline V gene sequence: CDR1 SGHAT, CDR2 FQNNGV. CDR3 loop: CASSFGVRGLGAFF. The CDR3 region has the DNA TGTGCCAGCAGCTTTGGCGTCAGAGGCTTGGGAGCTTTCTTT.

This chain joins TRBV10-2 and TRBJ2-1; D tentatively reads TRBD1 or TRBD2 (5 bases each). The CDR3 is 13 residues long. V lost 0 bases and J lost 9, with 9 bases in between. CDR1 is WSHSY, CDR2 SAAADI, per germline. The CDR3 bases are TGCGCCAGCAGTGAGTCACCTGGGGGTGAGCAGTTCTTC. Protein sequence: CASSESPGGEQFF.

The chain employs TRBV7-9 and TRBJ1-1; possibly TRBD1 for D (6 bases). The V and J ends lost 5 bases and 2 bases respectively, with 12 bases between them. Germline V gives CDR1 SEHNR, CDR2 FQNEAQ (reference sequence). The CDR3 consists of 14 residues. CDR3: CASSPDRSNTEAFF. The CDR3 DNA is TGTGCCAGCAGCCCCGACAGGTCCAACACTGAAGCTTTCTTT.

This clone was recorded many times. V is TRBV2 and J is TRBJ2-7, with D unresolved. V lost 0 bases and J lost 3, with 3 bases in between. There are 12 residues in the CDR3. CDR1 SNHLY and CDR2 FYNNEI come from the germline V gene. The CDR3 coding sequence is TGTGCCAGCAGTGAAGCCAGCTACGAGCAGTACTTC. Residues: CASSEASYEQYF.

CDR3 loop: CASRPLSGANVLTF. DNA of the CDR3: TGTGCCAGCAGGCCCCTCTCAGGGGCCAACGTCCTGACTTTC. The chain links TRBV6-5 to TRBJ2-6; no clear D gene. The germline V gene has CDR1 MNHEY and CDR2 SVGAGI. The CDR3 is made up of 14 amino acids. The germline V and J ends were trimmed by 6 bases and 4 bases, with 10 bases remaining between them.

In its sample, this clone was seen once. The rearrangement links TRBV18 to TRBJ2-3; possibly TRBD2 for D (6 bases). The V gene lost 2 bases and the J gene lost 6 bases, with 15 bases spanning the gap. This CDR3 is 15 amino acids long. The germline gives CDR1 KGHSH, CDR2 LQKENI. The DNA for the CDR3 is TGTGCCAGCTCACCAAACCAACTTGGGGGGGATACGCAGTATTTT. Encoded protein: CASSPNQLGGDTQYF.

The V and J genes are TRBV7-9 and TRBJ2-3; 8 nucleotides match TRBD2. CDR3 length: 15 residues. Looked up from germline, CDR1 is SEHNR and CDR2 is FQNEAQ (reference sequence). Trimming removed 5 bases from V and 2 bases from J; junction bases left unmatched: 6. The CDR3, as DNA: TGTGCCAGCAGCCCAGGTAGCGGGAACACAGATACGCAGTATTTT. Translation gives CASSPGSGNTDTQYF.

This chain connects TRBV4-3 to TRBJ1-4; D call uncertain. The length of the CDR3 is 17 residues. The germline V and J ends were trimmed by 0 bases and 0 bases, with 11 bases remaining between them. The germline CDR1 and CDR2 sequences are LGHNA and YSLEER. CDR3 coding DNA: TGCGCCAGCAGCCAAGATCTCCCGAGTTCAACTAATGAAAAACTGTTTTTT. Translated: CASSQDLPSSTNEKLFF.